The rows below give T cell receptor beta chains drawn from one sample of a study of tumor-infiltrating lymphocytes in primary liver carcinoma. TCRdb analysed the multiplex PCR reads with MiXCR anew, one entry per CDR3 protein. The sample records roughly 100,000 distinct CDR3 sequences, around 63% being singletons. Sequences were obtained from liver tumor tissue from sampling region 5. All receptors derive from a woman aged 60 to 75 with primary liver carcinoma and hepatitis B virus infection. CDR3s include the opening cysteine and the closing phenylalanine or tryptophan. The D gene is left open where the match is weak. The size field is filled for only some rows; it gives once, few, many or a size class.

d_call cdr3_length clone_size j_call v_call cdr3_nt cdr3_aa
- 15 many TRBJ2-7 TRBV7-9 TGTGCCAGCAGCCCCAAGGGTTCGGGTCGCTACGAGCAGTACTTC CASSPKGSGRYEQYF
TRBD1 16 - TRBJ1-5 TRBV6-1 TGTGTCAGCAGTGAATCAGGGGGTGTCAGTGGGCAGCCCCAGCATTTT CVSSESGGVSGQPQHF
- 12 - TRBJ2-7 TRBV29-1 TGCAGCGTTGCCTCAGGAGACTACGAGCAGTACTTC CSVASGDYEQYF
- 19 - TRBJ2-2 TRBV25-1 TGTGCCAGCAGTGGATTTACACCAATACGGGACTCGAACACCGGGGAGCTGTTTTTT CASSGFTPIRDSNTGELFF
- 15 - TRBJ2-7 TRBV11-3 TGTGTCAGCAGCTTAGAACCGGGCAGGGCCTGGGTGCAGTACTTC CVSSLEPGRAWVQYF
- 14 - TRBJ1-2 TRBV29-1 TGCAGCGTTGCCCGGAGGACGGGTACTCGCGGCTACACCTTC CSVARRTGTRGYTF
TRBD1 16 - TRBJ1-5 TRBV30 TGTGCCTGGTCCCAGGGGACAGCATATAGCAATCAGCCCCAGCATTTT CAWSQGTAYSNQPQHF
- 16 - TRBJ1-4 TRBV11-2 TGTGCTAGCAGCTTAGGCCTCCCTTCCTCTGGAGAAAAACTGTTCTTT CASSLGLPSSGEKLFF
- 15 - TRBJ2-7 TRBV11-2 TGTGCCAGCAGCTCTCCGCGTGGAGGCCGCTACGAACAGTACTTC CASSSPRGGRYEQYF
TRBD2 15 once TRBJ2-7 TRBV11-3 TGTGCCAGCAGCTCAGGGACTAGCGGTCGTCGGGATCAGTACTTC CASSSGTSGRRDQYF
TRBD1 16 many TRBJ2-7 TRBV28 TGTGCCAGCAGACCGGGACAGGGACGGTTGGGCTACGAGCAGTACTTC CASRPGQGRLGYEQYF
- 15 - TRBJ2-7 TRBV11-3 TGTCCAAGCAGCCTGGAACCCCTAGGGATCTACGAGCAGTACTTC CPSSLEPLGIYEQYF
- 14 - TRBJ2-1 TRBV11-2 TGTGCCAACAGTTCGGACTCGAGGTATAGGGAGCAATTCTTC CANSSDSRYREQFF
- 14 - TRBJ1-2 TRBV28 TGTGCCAGCAGGCCGAGCAAGGCTAACTATGGCTACATCTTC CASRPSKANYGYIF
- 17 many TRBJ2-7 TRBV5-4 TGTGCCAGCAGCCGAAGACAGGGAGGGGAGGACTCCTACGAGCAGTACTTC CASSRRQGGEDSYEQYF
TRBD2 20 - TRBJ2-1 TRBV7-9 TGTGCCAGCAGCTTAGCAAGACTAGCGGGAGGGCCGAGGGTGGACAATGAGCAGTTCTTC CASSLARLAGGPRVDNEQFF
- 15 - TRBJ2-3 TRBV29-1 TGCAGCGTTAAGGGGGGGGCGGGACCCTCAGATACGCAGTATTTT CSVKGGAGPSDTQYF
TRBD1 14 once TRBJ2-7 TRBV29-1 TGCAGCCTCCTGGACAGGGCGGTTACAAACGAGCGGTACTTC CSLLDRAVTNERYF
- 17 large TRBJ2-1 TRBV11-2 TGTGCCAGCAGCTTTACCCCACTGAGGAGCTCCTACAATGAGCAGTTCTTC CASSFTPLRSSYNEQFF
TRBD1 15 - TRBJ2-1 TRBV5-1 TGCGCCAGCAGCCCTTGCAGGGGGCAGTACAATGAGCAGTTCTTC CASSPCRGQYNEQFF
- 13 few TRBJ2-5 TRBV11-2 TGTACCAGCAGCTTGGGCTCACAAGAGACCCAGTACTTC CTSSLGSQETQYF
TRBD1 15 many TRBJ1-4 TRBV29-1 TGCAGCGTTACAGGGGGACTTCCAACTAATGAAAAACTGTTTTTT CSVTGGLPTNEKLFF
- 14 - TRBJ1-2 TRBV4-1 TGCGCCAGCAGCCAAGAGGGGCGGAGCTATGACTACACCTTC CASSQEGRSYDYTF
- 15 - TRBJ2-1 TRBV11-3 TGTGCCAGCGGCGCGGGGCTTAGATCCTACTATGAGCAGTTCTTC CASGAGLRSYYEQFF
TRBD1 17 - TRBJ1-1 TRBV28 TGTGCCAGCAGCCGTCGTGGGTGGGACAGGGGTCAGACTGAAGCTTTCTTT CASSRRGWDRGQTEAFF
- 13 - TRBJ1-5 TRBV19 TGTGCCAGTAGTATCCAGAGGAGGCAGCCCCAGCATTTT CASSIQRRQPQHF
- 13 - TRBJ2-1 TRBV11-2 TGTGCCAGCAGCATGACTCGGGGGAGTCAGGTCTTCTTC CASSMTRGSQVFF
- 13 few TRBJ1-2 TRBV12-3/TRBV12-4 TGTACTAGCAATCGCGCAGGGGCCTATGGCTACACCTTC CTSNRAGAYGYTF
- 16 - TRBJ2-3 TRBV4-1 TGCGCCAGCAGCAAACCACAGGGTCTAGGCACAGATACGCAGTATTTT CASSKPQGLGTDTQYF
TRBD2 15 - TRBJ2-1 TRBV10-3 TGTGCCATCAGTGAAACGGGAGGAACCTACTATGACCAGTTCTTC CAISETGGTYYDQFF
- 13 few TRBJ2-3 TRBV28 TGTGCCTTAGGGGGGAACACCGTGGATACGCAGTATTTT CALGGNTVDTQYF
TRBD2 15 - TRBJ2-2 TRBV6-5 TGTGCCAGCAACTTCTTGCGGGGGGTTACCGGGGAGCTGTTTTTT CASNFLRGVTGELFF
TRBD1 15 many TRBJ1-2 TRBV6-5 TGTGCCAGCAGCCCAACGGACAGGGGCAACTATGGCTACACCTTC CASSPTDRGNYGYTF
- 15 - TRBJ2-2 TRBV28 TGTGTCAGCAGTTTAGGGCAGCGGGACACCGGGAAGCTGTTTTTT CVSSLGQRDTGKLFF
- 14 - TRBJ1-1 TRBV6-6 TGTGCCTGCATTACCGCAGAAATGGACACTGAAGCTTTCTTT CACITAEMDTEAFF
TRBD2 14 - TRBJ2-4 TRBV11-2 TGTACCAGCAGCAGCCGACTAGCTGGAAACATTCAGTACTTC CTSSSRLAGNIQYF
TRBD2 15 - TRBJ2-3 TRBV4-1 TGCGCCAGCGGGTCAGCTAGCGGGATTCTAGATACGCAGAATTTT CASGSASGILDTQNF
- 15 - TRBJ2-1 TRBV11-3 TGTGCTAGCAGCTTAGGGGCCCATGGTTGCAAGGAGCAGTTCTTC CASSLGAHGCKEQFF
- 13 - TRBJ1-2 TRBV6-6 TGTACCAGCACCTTAGACAGCAACTATGGCTACACATTC CTSTLDSNYGYTF
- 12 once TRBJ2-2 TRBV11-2 TGTGTCAGCAGCTTCTGGGGCGGGGAGCTGTTTTTC CVSSFWGGELFF
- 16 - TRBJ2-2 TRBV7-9 TGTGCCAGCAGCTCCCTGCGAACACTGAACACCGGGGAGCCGTTTTTT CASSSLRTLNTGEPFF
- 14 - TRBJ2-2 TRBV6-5 TGTGTCAGCAGTTACCCCTCTAACACCGGGGAGCAGTTTTTT CVSSYPSNTGEQFF
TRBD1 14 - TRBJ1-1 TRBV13 TGTGCCAACAGCCGTACAGGGGGATCCACTGAGGCTTTCTTT CANSRTGGSTEAFF
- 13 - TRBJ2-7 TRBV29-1 TGCAGCGCCTGGGATGGGGGGTGCTTCGGGCAGTACTTC CSAWDGGCFGQYF
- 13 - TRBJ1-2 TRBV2 TGTGCCAGCAGGATACAGGGAACCTATGGCTACATCTTC CASRIQGTYGYIF
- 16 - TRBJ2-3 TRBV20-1 TGCAGTGCTAGAGATCAATGGGTTTCTAGCACAGAAACGCAGTATTTT CSARDQWVSSTETQYF
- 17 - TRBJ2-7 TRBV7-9 TGTGCCAACAGCCCCACGGGGCGACAAATGGCCCCCTACGAGCAGTACTTC CANSPTGRQMAPYEQYF
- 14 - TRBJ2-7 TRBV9 TGTGCCAGCAGCGTAGGGGACATTTCCTACGAGCAGTACTTC CASSVGDISYEQYF
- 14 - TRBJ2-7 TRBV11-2 TGTGCCAGCAGCCACGATACTACCTCCTACGAGCAGTACTTC CASSHDTTSYEQYF
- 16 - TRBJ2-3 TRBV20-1 TGCAGTGCTAGATTCAGGTCGGGTTTTGTAACAGATACGCAGTATTTT CSARFRSGFVTDTQYF
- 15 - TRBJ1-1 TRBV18 TGTGCCAGCTCACCAGTATCCGGGGATAACACTGAAGCTTTCTTT CASSPVSGDNTEAFF
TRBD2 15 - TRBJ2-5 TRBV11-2 TGTGCCAGCAGTTTAAGGTCAGCGGGACAAGAGACCCAGTACTTC CASSLRSAGQETQYF
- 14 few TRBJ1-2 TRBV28 TGTGCCAGCAGTCCTCGACAGGCTCACTATGGCTACACCTTC CASSPRQAHYGYTF
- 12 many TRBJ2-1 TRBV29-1 TGCAGCGTTGACAGGCCGAACAATGAGCAGTTCTTC CSVDRPNNEQFF